This T cell receptor beta chain is drawn from a study of OX40 agonist ivuxolimab in advanced cancers. General notes on the study: Ivuxolimab was a fully human IgG2 agonistic monoclonal antibody targeting the costimulatory receptor OX40 (CD134). The paper describes the monotherapy dose-escalation part (N of about 50 patients) of the phase I trial of ivuxolimab. In the dose-escalation cohort, 65% to 90% of patients were male, and the mean age was approximately 55 years, with a range of roughly 23 to 85. Intravenous ivuxolimab was administered to patients every 2 weeks at six dose levels: 0.01, 0.1, 0.3, 1.5, 3 and 10 mg/kg. Among the roughly 52 dose-escalation patients, some 20 had hepatocellular carcinoma, some 15 melanoma, 9 renal cell carcinoma and 9 head and neck cancer. Three dose-escalation patients achieved partial responses, one with hepatocellular carcinoma and two with cutaneous melanoma. Prior anti-PD-1, anti-PD-L1 or anti-CTLA-4 therapy was permitted, and less than 45% of dose-escalation patients had received checkpoint inhibitors. The point of sequencing TCRbeta in the periphery was to test whether ivuxolimab changed TCR sequence diversity and drove clonal T-cell expansion. Results and caveats for the whole study, not just this receptor: Partial responders in the 0.1-3.0 mg/kg groups had among the lowest normalized peripheral clonal expansion, especially among CD8+ T cells. The antigen specificity of the clonally expanded peripheral T cells was not determined. After ivuxolimab, CD8+ T cells had more expanded clones than CD4+ T cells on average. Clonal expansion of both CD4+ and CD8+ blood T cells was observed from baseline to week 6 at doses 0.1 to 3.0 mg/kg. Low levels of normalized T-cell clonal expansion were also seen in some nonresponding patients.

Genomic DNA was extracted from sorted cells for sequencing of the TCRbeta CDR3 region. TCRbeta CDR3 regions were sequenced using the immunoSEQ Assay. TCRdb retrieved this table from immuneACCESS and kept in-frame rearrangements only. Not all clones are present; in checked studies, unresolved V genes account for under half, and no reason is known for the remainder. This sample lists more than 65,000 clones; about 78% were detected once. 5% to 6% of the sample belongs to the ten largest clones. The trial excluded patients who had a history of autoimmune disease or were on systemic immunosuppression. Peripheral blood for TCR sequencing was drawn from every dose cohort at baseline, at cycle 4 day 1 and at cycle 7 day 1. Samples were obtained from an open-label, multicenter, first-in-human phase I dose-escalation trial of ivuxolimab. Adults with locally advanced or metastatic melanoma, renal cell, hepatocellular, or head and neck squamous cell carcinoma were enrolled in the trial. CD4+ and CD8+ T cells were sorted separately from peripheral blood before TCR sequencing.

With respect to this clone: The antigen this receptor binds is unknown. No base-level quality is on record; no much larger clone is a single base apart.

CDR1 and CDR2 were assigned from the germline V gene (reference sequence) as MNHNY and SVGAGI. Reading from cysteine to phenylalanine, the CDR3 counts 16 amino acids. Only CDR3 DNA remains: 48 bases, in frame from the first base. The V end gives up 0 bases and the J end 2 bases, leaving 1 base in the junction not matched to a gene. The sequences come from CD4+ or CD8+ T cells sorted from blood, collected in a trial of the OX40 agonist ivuxolimab. In this chain, TRBV6-6 is recombined with TRBJ2-6; 7 central nucleotides agree with TRBD2. The receptor was derived from an adult with an advanced solid tumor such as melanoma, head and neck, liver or kidney cancer. The DNA sequence is as follows: TGTGCCAGCAGTTACTCGGGAGGGGCTGGGGCCAACGTCCTGACTTTC. Its amino acids are CASSYSGGAGANVLTF.